A selection of T cell receptor beta chains follows, all from one sample in a study of shared clonotypes between healthy human individuals. TCRdb's table, derived via immunoSEQ multiplex PCR, lists solely in-frame clones and lacks some. The sample carries fewer than 1.4 million clones, around three quarters recorded once. What was sequenced was memory CD4+ T cells from PBMCs. Receptor source: a man in his late teens or twenties in good health. Some clones in this sample may be carry-over from other donors' samples. The CDR3 runs from the conserved cysteine through the conserved F or W. A D gene is named only where the DNA matches it firmly. Rows give clone size only sometimes, using once, few, many, or a class for an expanded clone.

length: 16; D: -; size: few; J: TRBJ1-1; V: TRBV28; DNA: TGTGCCAGCAGCTCTCCAAGTCGGGTTTTGAACACTGAAGCTTTCTTT; CDR3: CASSSPSRVLNTEAFF
length: 16; D: -; size: -; J: TRBJ1-4; V: TRBV5-6; DNA: TGTGCCAGCAGCCTTGGCGGCGGGCGATCTAATGAAAAACTGTTTTTT; CDR3: CASSLGGGRSNEKLFF
length: 15; D: -; size: -; J: TRBJ2-7; V: TRBV28; DNA: TGTGCCAGCAGTGAGCCCGGGGGAAGGGGCTACGAGCAGTACTTC; CDR3: CASSEPGGRGYEQYF
length: 16; D: TRBD1; size: -; J: TRBJ1-4; V: TRBV18; DNA: TGTGCCAGCTCACCGGGACAGGGGGTGCTGCGCGAAAAACTGTTTTTT; CDR3: CASSPGQGVLREKLFF
length: 18; D: TRBD1; size: -; J: TRBJ2-2; V: TRBV4-3; DNA: TGCGCCAGCAGCCAAGATCCAGACAGGGGGCGAGGCACCGGGGAGCTGTTTTTT; CDR3: CASSQDPDRGRGTGELFF
length: 15; D: -; size: -; J: TRBJ2-4; V: TRBV29-1; DNA: TGCAGCGTTGAGTGGGATAGCGCCCCTGACGGCATTCAGTACTTC; CDR3: CSVEWDSAPDGIQYF
length: 16; D: TRBD1; size: -; J: TRBJ1-4; V: TRBV28; DNA: TGTGCCAGCAGTGCTCCCCGGCAGGGGGCTAATGAAAAACTGTTTTTT; CDR3: CASSAPRQGANEKLFF
length: 16; D: TRBD2; size: -; J: TRBJ2-5; V: TRBV7-2; DNA: TGTGCCAGCAGCTTACATCTAGCGGGAGTGGGAGAGACCCAGTACTTC; CDR3: CASSLHLAGVGETQYF
length: 14; D: -; size: few; J: TRBJ2-3; V: TRBV27; DNA: TGTGCCAGCAGTTTTCAAAGGCCCACAGATACGCAGTATTTT; CDR3: CASSFQRPTDTQYF
length: 15; D: -; size: -; J: TRBJ1-1; V: TRBV7-8; DNA: TGTGCCAGCAGCCCTCCTACGGGTCTGGGGACTGAAGCTTTCTTT; CDR3: CASSPPTGLGTEAFF
length: 13; D: -; size: -; J: TRBJ2-7; V: TRBV30; DNA: TGTGCCTGGAAAAAGGAGGGGAACTACGAGCAGTACTTC; CDR3: CAWKKEGNYEQYF
length: 14; D: -; size: -; J: TRBJ1-5; V: TRBV30; DNA: TGTGCCTGGAGTGTAGTAACGGGGGATCAGCCCCAGCATTTT; CDR3: CAWSVVTGDQPQHF
length: 11; D: -; size: -; J: TRBJ2-5; V: TRBV7-7; DNA: TGTGCCAGCAGCTTAGGAAGTACCCAGTACTTC; CDR3: CASSLGSTQYF
length: 12; D: -; size: -; J: TRBJ1-3; V: TRBV29-1; DNA: TGCAGCGGCGGGGCAGGGGGAAACACCATATATTTT; CDR3: CSGGAGGNTIYF
length: 15; D: TRBD1; size: -; J: TRBJ2-7; V: TRBV5-6; DNA: TGTGCCAGCAGTTCTGGGGACAGGTTTTCCTACGAGCAGTACTTC; CDR3: CASSSGDRFSYEQYF
length: 13; D: TRBD1; size: few; J: TRBJ1-1; V: TRBV27; DNA: TGTGCCAGCAGCCCTGACAGGGGCGGAACCCAATTCTTT; CDR3: CASSPDRGGTQFF
length: 13; D: -; size: -; J: TRBJ2-1; V: TRBV7-3; DNA: TGTGCCAGCAGCCCCGGGGTAGCGCGTGAGCAGTTCTTC; CDR3: CASSPGVAREQFF
length: 12; D: -; size: few; J: TRBJ2-7; V: TRBV2; DNA: TGTGCCAGCGGCAAAGTGGGCAACGAGCAGTACTTC; CDR3: CASGKVGNEQYF
length: 15; D: TRBD2; size: -; J: TRBJ2-7; V: TRBV7-3; DNA: TGTGCCAGCAGCTTAAGGAGCGGGGAGCCCTACGAGCAGTACTTC; CDR3: CASSLRSGEPYEQYF
length: 14; D: TRBD2; size: -; J: TRBJ2-2; V: TRBV5-4; DNA: TGTGCCAGCAGCGGCGGCGGGAGTATCGGGGAGCTGTTTTTT; CDR3: CASSGGGSIGELFF
length: 13; D: -; size: -; J: TRBJ1-3; V: TRBV15; DNA: TGTGCCACCAGTACAGGGTCTGGAAACACCATATATTTT; CDR3: CATSTGSGNTIYF
length: 14; D: -; size: -; J: TRBJ1-4; V: TRBV30; DNA: TGTGCCTGGAGTGTACCTGGGCTAGGTGAAAAACTGTTTTTT; CDR3: CAWSVPGLGEKLFF
length: 18; D: -; size: -; J: TRBJ2-5; V: TRBV19; DNA: TGTGCCAGTAGTATAGCCCGCACCGGGAGTACCAACCAAGAGACCCAGTACTTC; CDR3: CASSIARTGSTNQETQYF
length: 14; D: TRBD2; size: -; J: TRBJ2-7; V: TRBV2; DNA: TGTGCCAGCAGGAGAGGGACTAGCGGGAGGGAGCAGTACTTC; CDR3: CASRRGTSGREQYF
length: 14; D: -; size: few; J: TRBJ2-5; V: TRBV28; DNA: TGTGCCAGCAGTTTAGGCGGGTCCGGGGAGACCCAGTACTTC; CDR3: CASSLGGSGETQYF
length: 14; D: -; size: -; J: TRBJ2-7; V: TRBV4-1; DNA: TGCGCCAGCAGCTTAATGACAGGTTCCTACGAGCAGTACTTC; CDR3: CASSLMTGSYEQYF
length: 13; D: -; size: -; J: TRBJ1-2; V: TRBV6-5; DNA: TGTGCCAGCAGTTACTCGTGGAACTATGGCTACACCTTC; CDR3: CASSYSWNYGYTF
length: 14; D: -; size: -; J: TRBJ1-1; V: TRBV10-2; DNA: TGCGCCAGCACCCAGGTGGGGGGGGACACTGAAGCTTTCTTT; CDR3: CASTQVGGDTEAFF
length: 13; D: -; size: -; J: TRBJ2-1; V: TRBV14; DNA: TGTGCCAGCAGCCCGGGACCGTACAATGAGCAGTTCTTC; CDR3: CASSPGPYNEQFF
length: 15; D: -; size: -; J: TRBJ1-1; V: TRBV19; DNA: TGTGCCAGTAGTATCACCCAGGGTTCGTACACTGAAGCTTTCTTT; CDR3: CASSITQGSYTEAFF
length: 16; D: TRBD1; size: -; J: TRBJ1-5; V: TRBV6-6; DNA: TGTGCCAGCACCCATGACAGGGGGTATCAGAATCAGCCCCAGCATTTT; CDR3: CASTHDRGYQNQPQHF
length: 14; D: -; size: once; J: TRBJ1-1; V: TRBV6-6; DNA: TGTGCCAGCAGGTATCTAGGCGAGGGCACTGAAGCTTTCTTT; CDR3: CASRYLGEGTEAFF
length: 16; D: -; size: -; J: TRBJ1-2; V: TRBV29-1; DNA: TGCAGCGTTGGGAAGGACCTCCGGCGAAAGGCCTATGGCTACACCTTC; CDR3: CSVGKDLRRKAYGYTF
length: 15; D: TRBD1; size: -; J: TRBJ1-2; V: TRBV7-2; DNA: TGTGCCAGCAGCTTAGCACAGGGGGCTAACTATGGCTACACCTTC; CDR3: CASSLAQGANYGYTF
length: 14; D: -; size: once; J: TRBJ2-1; V: TRBV28; DNA: TGTGCCAGCAGTTTAGATCCGGGTCGCAATGAGCAGTTCTTC; CDR3: CASSLDPGRNEQFF
length: 13; D: -; size: many; J: TRBJ2-7; V: TRBV5-1; DNA: TGCGCCAGCAAGGGGCAGTCATCCTACGAGCAGTACTTC; CDR3: CASKGQSSYEQYF
length: 13; D: -; size: -; J: TRBJ2-5; V: TRBV15; DNA: TGTGCCACCAGCAGAGATCGTGGAGAGACCCAGTACTTC; CDR3: CATSRDRGETQYF
length: 16; D: -; size: -; J: TRBJ1-5; V: TRBV11-2; DNA: TGTGCCAGCAGCTCCTTGGGGGTGTATAGCAATCAGCCCCAGCATTTT; CDR3: CASSSLGVYSNQPQHF
length: 14; D: -; size: once; J: TRBJ1-2; V: TRBV6-1; DNA: TGTGCCAGCACGCCGGCCAGAGTAAACTATGGCTACACCTTC; CDR3: CASTPARVNYGYTF
length: 14; D: TRBD2; size: -; J: TRBJ2-7; V: TRBV5-1; DNA: TGCGCCAGCAGCCCGGGACTAGCCCAGATCGAGCAGTACTTC; CDR3: CASSPGLAQIEQYF
length: 15; D: -; size: -; J: TRBJ1-1; V: TRBV28; DNA: TGTGCCAGCAACACCAGGGTTTTGGGGACCACTGAAGCTTTCTTT; CDR3: CASNTRVLGTTEAFF
length: 13; D: -; size: -; J: TRBJ1-1; V: TRBV18; DNA: TGTGCCAGCTCGCGAGACGAGAACACTGAAGCTTTCTTT; CDR3: CASSRDENTEAFF
length: 15; D: -; size: -; J: TRBJ2-7; V: TRBV5-1; DNA: TGCGCCAGCAGCTTGGGAGGGGCCCTCACCCACGAGCAGTACTTC; CDR3: CASSLGGALTHEQYF
length: 15; D: -; size: -; J: TRBJ2-5; V: TRBV11-3; DNA: TGTGCCAGCAGCTTAGAGCCCGGGAATCAAGAGACCCAGTACTTC; CDR3: CASSLEPGNQETQYF
length: 14; D: TRBD1; size: -; J: TRBJ2-7; V: TRBV10-3; DNA: TGTGCCACCGGGGGACAGGGAGGATCCTACGAGCAGTACTTC; CDR3: CATGGQGGSYEQYF
length: 14; D: -; size: -; J: TRBJ1-2; V: TRBV7-8; DNA: TGTGCCAGCAGCTTAAGGTGGGGGTATAATGGCTACACCTTC; CDR3: CASSLRWGYNGYTF
length: 17; D: TRBD1; size: -; J: TRBJ1-1; V: TRBV18; DNA: TGTGCCAGCTCACCCTATCCCAGGGACAGAGAGAGCACTGAAGCTTTCTTT; CDR3: CASSPYPRDRESTEAFF
length: 12; D: -; size: -; J: TRBJ1-5; V: TRBV27; DNA: TGTGCCAGCTGGGGACTCAATCAGCCCCAGCATTTT; CDR3: CASWGLNQPQHF
length: 14; D: -; size: -; J: TRBJ2-1; V: TRBV5-1; DNA: TGCGCCAGCACCCTCTCACCGACCTACAATGAGCAGTTCTTC; CDR3: CASTLSPTYNEQFF
length: 19; D: -; size: -; J: TRBJ2-7; V: TRBV27; DNA: TGTGCCAGCAGTCTCTTCACCCCCGGCGGCCAGGGTCAGTTGTACGAGCAGTACTTC; CDR3: CASSLFTPGGQGQLYEQYF